A selection of T cell receptor beta chains follows, all from one sample in a study of T cells in Graves' hyperthyroidism and ophthalmopathy. TCRdb reprocessed the multiplex PCR reads via MiXCR and lists one record per CDR3 protein. Found here are around 600,000 distinct CDR3 sequences, roughly 15% of them singletons; the top ten hold about 12%. Sequenced: blood. The receptor source for this set is a woman aged 45-59 years with Graves' ophthalmopathy. Both conserved end residues are part of each CDR3.

cdr3_aa,j_call,v_call
CASSHRLELFNEQFF,TRBJ2-1,TRBV4-2
CSATPGLGTGELFF,TRBJ2-2,TRBV20-1
CASSSPGTDIGAFF,TRBJ1-1,TRBV7-9
CASTLLRRDMRNSPLHF,TRBJ1-6,TRBV7-9
CASNIAGGVTGELFF,TRBJ2-2,TRBV5-4
CASSSYGYEQYF,TRBJ2-7,TRBV5-1
CSARVPVLGTEAFF,TRBJ1-1,TRBV20-1
CASSQGGWVYEQYF,TRBJ2-7,TRBV14
CASSTDRGFNEQYF,TRBJ2-7,TRBV19
CASSLVRRELFF,TRBJ2-2,TRBV7-9
CASSDVAGVGTDTQYF,TRBJ2-3,TRBV6-1
CASSLVSRSPYEQYF,TRBJ2-7,TRBV5-5
CASSLAGPEQYF,TRBJ2-7,TRBV5-5
CSARERWGRTNNEQFF,TRBJ2-1,TRBV20-1
CASSYGRSPVNEQFF,TRBJ2-1,TRBV6-2/TRBV6-3